The 18 T cell receptor beta chains in this list originate from one sample, sequenced in a study of CD8 T cells in ankylosing spondylitis. One entry per CDR3 protein, called by TCRdb with MiXCR from the 5' RACE reads. The sample records approximately 260,000 distinct CDR3 sequences, 18% being singletons. Material: blood, either unsorted or a sorted T cell fraction (not recorded which). Every receptor here comes from a male donor with ankylosing spondylitis or in good health (not recorded which).

The chain couples TRBV6-5 to TRBJ2-3; 7 nucleotides align to TRBD1. The germline V gene encodes CDR1 MNHEY and CDR2 SVGAGI. The CDR3 is made up of 16 amino acids. With 0 bases clipped from V and 2 bases from J, the junction kept 5 bases outside the gene matches. The CDR3 here is CASSYSNRGTTDTQYF. In DNA, the CDR3 is TGTGCCAGCAGTTACTCGAACAGGGGTACCACAGATACGCAGTATTTT.

CDR3 bases: TGTGCCAGCAGCGCGGGGACTAGCGGTCCACCCACAGATACGCAGTATTTT. This gives the protein CASSAGTSGPPTDTQYF. The chain has TRBV3-1 and TRBJ2-3, with 11 bases that match TRBD2. After removal of 5 bases from V and 2 bases from J, the junction contained 9 bases not matched to a gene. CDR1 LGHDT and CDR2 YNNKEL come from the germline V gene (reference sequence). This CDR3 region has 17 residues.

The rearrangement uses TRBV12-3 or TRBV12-4 and TRBJ2-1; no firm D call. Trimming shortened V by 7 bases and J by 0 bases, and 16 bases separated the two germline ends. The CDR3 extends over 16 amino acids. CDR3 DNA: TGTGCCAGCAATTCCTATCGAAGTGCCTCCTACAATGAGCAGTTCTTC. This translates into CASNSYRSASYNEQFF.

The chain has TRBV20-1 and TRBJ2-3, with 11 bases identical to TRBD2. Germline values: CDR1 DFQATT, CDR2 SNEGSKA (reference sequence). CDR3 length: 14 residues. The V gene end was trimmed by 6 bases and the J gene end by 0 bases; junction bases not matched to a gene: 2. This chain's CDR3 is CSARTSGSTDTQYF. The CDR3, as DNA: TGCAGTGCCAGGACTAGCGGGAGCACAGATACGCAGTATTTT.

The chain joins TRBV19 to TRBJ2-7; 12 nucleotides line up with TRBD2. In germline, CDR1 is LNHDA, CDR2 SQIVND (reference sequence). This CDR3 spans 16 amino acids. Losses at the gene ends were 2 bases for V and 0 bases for J; bases not matched to a gene: 2. This CDR3 reads CASSILAGGSSYEQYF. The CDR3 DNA follows: TGTGCCAGTAGTATACTAGCGGGAGGGAGCTCCTACGAGCAGTACTTC.

The chain links TRBV3-1 to TRBJ1-5; 7 bases are a match to TRBD1. Germline CDR1 is LGHDT and CDR2 is YNNKEL (reference sequence). There are 17 residues in the CDR3. With 4 bases clipped from V and 0 bases from J, the junction kept 9 bases outside the gene matches. CDR3 in amino acids: CASSRTPGTASNQPQHF. The DNA for the CDR3 is TGTGCCAGCAGCCGGACTCCGGGGACAGCTAGCAATCAGCCCCAGCATTTT. Supplemented by reference TRBV3-1 and TRBJ1-5, the full variable domain reads DTAVSQTPKYLVTQMGNDKSIKCEQNLGHDTMYWYKQDSKKFLKIMFSYNNKELIINETVPNRFSPKSPDKAHLNLHINSLELGDSAVYFCASSRTPGTASNQPQHFGDGTRLSIL.

V is TRBV7-9 and J is TRBJ1-6; 7 positions agree with TRBD1. The CDR3 length is 16 residues. The junction had 10 bases not matched to a gene; V was cut back by 6 bases and J by 5 bases. CDR1 is SEHNR, CDR2 FQNEAQ, per germline (reference sequence). The CDR3 region is CASRPRDSANNSPLHF. The CDR3, as DNA: TGTGCCAGCAGGCCTCGGGACAGCGCGAATAATTCACCCCTCCACTTT.

This clonotype was picked up many times. J is TRBJ2-7 and V is TRBV6-1, with TRBD1 as a possible D gene (6 bases). Trimming left V 5 bases short and J 1 base short, with 15 bases between. The CDR3 length is 15 residues. Germline V lookup: CDR1 MNHNS, CDR2 SASEGT. CDR3 DNA: TGTGCCAGCAGTCGAAGGGACATTTCGTCCTACGAGCAGTACTTC. This gives the protein CASSRRDISSYEQYF.

The rearrangement links TRBV28 to TRBJ2-3; 13 nucleotides match TRBD2. V was pared by 6 bases and J by 6 bases, with 15 bases of the junction left unmatched. Germline CDR1 MDHEN, CDR2 SYDVKM. The CDR3 spans 18 residues. CDR3 region: CASSLEGSTSGRLDTQYF. In DNA form, the CDR3 reads TGTGCCAGCAGCCTGGAGGGTTCGACTAGCGGGAGGTTGGATACGCAGTATTTT.

In this sample, this clonotype turned up many times. The rearrangement uses TRBV29-1 and TRBJ2-7; 10 positions match TRBD2. This CDR3 contains 13 residues. J lost 3 bases, V lost 6 bases, and 5 bases had no gene match. CDR1 is SQVTM and CDR2 is ANQGSEA in the germline V gene. The CDR3 loop is CSVRLAGRYEQYF. The CDR3 DNA is TGCAGCGTAAGACTAGCGGGCCGCTACGAGCAGTACTTC.

This chain connects TRBV23-1 to TRBJ2-5; 8 bases agree with TRBD1. TRBV23-1 is an ORF for which the function is uncertain. With V trimmed by 1 base and J by 5 bases, 3 bases remained unmatched. The length of the CDR3 is 14 residues. CDR3 protein: CASSQFSGGETQYF. CDR3 sequence (DNA): TGCGCCAGCAGTCAATTTTCAGGGGGCGAGACCCAGTACTTC.

This clonotype was detected many times. The V gene is TRBV29-1, the J gene TRBJ2-7, with TRBD1 matching over 10 bases. Germline lookup yields CDR1 SQVTM and CDR2 ANQGSEA. Trimming took 1 base from V and 3 from J; bases not matched to a gene: 3. This CDR3 has 14 residues. The CDR3 loop reads CSVEGGTGDYEQYF. The CDR3 DNA reads as TGCAGCGTTGAAGGAGGGACAGGGGACTACGAGCAGTACTTC.

This clonotype was counted a few times. CDR3 sequence reads: CSADQAFF. CDR3 sequence (DNA): TGCAGCGCAGACCAGGCTTTCTTT. The chain uses TRBV29-1 and TRBJ1-1, with unresolved D. The germline gives CDR1 SQVTM, CDR2 ANQGSEA. Trimming left V 7 bases short and J 11 bases short, with 8 bases between. The CDR3 is 8 residues long.

This clonotype was picked up many times. The chain uses TRBV15 and TRBJ2-7; 8 nucleotides agree with TRBD2. V trimming: 0 bases; J trimming: 4 bases; junction bases outside the gene matches: 8. This CDR3 spans 16 amino acids. Looked up from germline, CDR1 is LNHNV and CDR2 is YYDKDF (reference sequence). The CDR3: CATSRDELADFYEQYF. The CDR3 region has the DNA TGTGCCACCAGCAGAGATGAACTAGCGGATTTTTACGAGCAGTACTTC. Looking up the rest from reference TRBV15 and TRBJ2-7 gives the full variable domain: DAMVIQNPRYQVTQFGKPVTLSCSQTLNHNVMYWYQQKSSQAPKLLFHYYDKDFNNEADTPDNFQSRRPNTSFCFLDIRSPGLGDTAMYLCATSRDELADFYEQYFGPGTRLTVT.

The V and J genes are TRBV7-9 and TRBJ2-1, with D tentatively TRBD2 (5 bases). The CDR3 loop spans 16 amino acids. The ends were cut back, 4 bases at V and 9 bases at J, with 22 bases in the middle. CDR1 SEHNR and CDR2 FQNEAQ come from the germline V gene (reference sequence). The CDR3 sequence is CASSSLTSYLSGEQFF. CDR3 DNA: TGTGCCAGCAGCTCCCTAACTAGTTATCTCAGTGGTGAGCAGTTCTTC.

This chain links TRBV5-6 with TRBJ2-1; 9 bases fit TRBD2. Per germline, CDR1 SGHDT and CDR2 YYEEEE. The CDR3 spans 15 residues. The trim removed 1 base at V and 3 bases at J, leaving 2 bases unmatched. CDR3 in amino acids: CASSLPSGIYNEQFF. DNA for the CDR3: TGTGCCAGCAGCTTGCCTAGCGGGATCTACAATGAGCAGTTCTTC.

The chain joins TRBV29-1 to TRBJ2-3, with D perhaps TRBD2 (7 bases). CDR1 is SQVTM, CDR2 ANQGSEA, per germline. The CDR3 sequence is 15 residues long. V gave up 3 bases and J gave up 2 bases, with 15 bases separating them. CDR3: CSVESSAGATDTQYF. CDR3 DNA sequence: TGCAGCGTTGAGTCGTCGGCGGGGGCCACAGATACGCAGTATTTT.

The chain combines TRBV12-5 with TRBJ1-6, with 9 bases identical to TRBD1. This CDR3 region has 14 residues. The germline V gene has CDR1 LGHNT and CDR2 FRNRAP. After removal of 6 bases from V and 13 bases from J, the junction contained 10 bases not matched to a gene. The CDR3 DNA is TGTGCTAGTGGCCCCGGGACAGGGTTTTCTCCCCTCCACTTT. Protein: CASGPGTGFSPLHF.